This T cell receptor beta chain was sequenced for a study of T cells in Graves' hyperthyroidism and ophthalmopathy. This CDR3 spans 14 amino acids. V gave up 7 bases and J gave up 7 bases, with 16 bases separating them. CDR1 is MGHRA and CDR2 is YSYEKL in the germline V gene. From RNA transcripts, TCR beta CDR3 regions were amplified. With the HTBI primer set, the TCR CDR3 went through a first round of RT-PCR. TCRdb re-called the multiplex PCR reads through MiXCR, storing one row per CDR3 protein. The sample includes 730,000 or so distinct CDR3 sequences, 15% to 20% of them seen just once. This TCR was sampled from a woman between 45 and 65 years old with Graves' hyperthyroidism that later progressed to Graves' ophthalmopathy. Sequenced input: blood. The chain uses TRBV4-1 and TRBJ1-4; D call uncertain. CDR3: CASKRTVLLEKLFF. For the CDR3, the DNA is TGCGCCAGCAAACGGACGGTCCTTCTTGAAAAACTGTTTTTT.